This T cell receptor beta chain was obtained from a study of cytomegalovirus exposure and HLA in healthy donors. Remarks on this clone: The antigen is not known.

V lost 0 bases to trimming and J lost 9 bases; unmatched junction nucleotides: 8. Germline V gene data show CDR1 as LGHNA and CDR2 as YSLEER. The CDR3 runs 16 residues. A multiplex PCR was run with 60 Vbeta primers and 13 Jbeta primers. Measured with immunoSEQ multiplex PCR; TCRdb has only the in-frame clones, and not every one. The sample has around 130,000 clones; about 80% are singletons. Study-wide findings and caveats: The authors later linked a missense DCLRE1C variant to TCR beta V- and J-gene trimming. As a later analysis showed, several of the most significant clusters appeared to be linked to common viral pathogens. Serostatus for CMV was the only available immune exposure information.

The source of this sequence is a woman in her fifties or sixties in good health and CMV-seronegative. Sequenced input: PBMCs. The gene calls are TRBV4-3 and TRBJ1-6; the match to TRBD1 covers 7 bases. The CDR3 spells CASSQDRLAGGSPLHF. As DNA, the CDR3 is TGCGCCAGCAGCCAAGATCGGTTGGCAGGGGGTTCACCCCTCCACTTT.